A selection of T cell receptor beta chains follows, all from one sample in a study of blood T cell repertoires in COVID-19. Sequencing was performed with immunoSEQ multiplex PCR; in TCRdb, only in-frame clones are kept and a portion is missing. The sample lists 150,000 to 200,000 clones, approximately 81% seen once, with roughly 8.6% in the top ten. The source material was PBMCs or T cells enriched from blood (not recorded which). Every receptor here comes from a woman aged 45 to 65 who had recovered from COVID-19. CDR3s include the opening cysteine and the closing phenylalanine or tryptophan. Clone size is not always given. Where it is, it says once, few, many or a class for expanded clones.

j_call | v_call | clone_size | cdr3_aa
TRBJ2-5 | TRBV5-5 | . | CASSFGLAGVETQYF
TRBJ2-2 | TRBV9 | . | CASSVETGGGTGELFF
TRBJ2-3 | TRBV18 | . | CASSPLAGTDTQYF
TRBJ2-4 | TRBV2 | . | CASSRGEVAKNIQYF
TRBJ1-5 | TRBV6-5 | . | CASCPGVNDNQPQHF
TRBJ2-7 | TRBV3-1/TRBV3-2 | . | CASSLTLAVYEQYF
TRBJ1-1 | TRBV5-6 | . | CASSAGAVNTEAFF
TRBJ2-1 | TRBV10-3 | . | CAISAGGYNEQFF
TRBJ2-7 | TRBV7-9 | . | CASSLGSGIRRESYEQYF
TRBJ2-5 | TRBV6-5 | . | CASSNRDREETQYF
TRBJ2-1 | TRBV6-5 | few | CASSTGTSGRHEQFF
TRBJ1-1 | TRBV6-5 | . | CASSSTTQGAFF
TRBJ2-7 | TRBV7-8 | . | CASSLGSLAGVYEQYF
TRBJ1-5 | TRBV3-1/TRBV3-2 | . | CASSTGGISPQHF
TRBJ2-1 | TRBV11-2 | . | CASVGGSSYNEQFF
TRBJ1-2 | TRBV7-2 | . | CASSLNWSYGYTF
TRBJ1-2 | TRBV11-2 | . | CASSSRGYGYTF
TRBJ1-6 | TRBV4-2 | . | CASSQREDSPLHF
TRBJ2-1 | TRBV6-4 | . | CASSAYWGATGHEQFF
TRBJ1-4 | TRBV6-2/TRBV6-3 | once | CASSSQHRPGGEKLFF
TRBJ2-1 | TRBV9 | . | CASSVGQYNEQFF